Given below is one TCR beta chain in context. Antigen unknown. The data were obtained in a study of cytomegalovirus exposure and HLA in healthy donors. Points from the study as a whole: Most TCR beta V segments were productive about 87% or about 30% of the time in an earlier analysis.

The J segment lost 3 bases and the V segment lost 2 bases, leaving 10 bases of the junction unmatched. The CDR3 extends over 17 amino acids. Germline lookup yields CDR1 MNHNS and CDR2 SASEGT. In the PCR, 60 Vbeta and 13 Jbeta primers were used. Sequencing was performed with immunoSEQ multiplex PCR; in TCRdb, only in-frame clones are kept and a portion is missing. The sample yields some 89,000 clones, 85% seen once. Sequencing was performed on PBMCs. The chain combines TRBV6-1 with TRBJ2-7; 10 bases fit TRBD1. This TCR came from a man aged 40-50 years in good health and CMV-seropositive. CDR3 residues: CASSESRTGGFRYEQYF. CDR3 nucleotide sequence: TGTGCCAGCAGTGAATCCCGGACAGGGGGGTTTCGCTACGAGCAGTACTTC.